The source of this TCR beta chain is a study of CD8+CD57+ T cells in acquired aplastic anemia. Findings and caveats of the study: About 29 shared CD8+ CDR3s appeared highly expressed within patients' immunodominant clones.

Deletions cut 1 base from V and 9 bases from J, with 18 bases between. CDR1 SGHTA and CDR2 FQGNSA come from the germline V gene. This CDR3 contains 15 residues. Concerning this clonotype: Its specificity is not known.

The template for TCR beta VDJ and CDR3 sequence profiling was genomic DNA. TCRdb reprocessed the reads with MiXCR, giving one entry per CDR3 protein. The data show some 280,000 distinct CDR3 sequences, 55% to 60% seen once. The source of this sequence is a human donor with severe aplastic anemia or a healthy control (not recorded which). V and J are TRBV7-2 and TRBJ2-5, with D possibly TRBD1 on 5 matching bases. The sample was sorted CD4+, CD8+, or CD8+CD57+ T cells (not recorded which) from PBMCs. CDR3 loop: CASSLGQGMNQPQYF. In DNA, the CDR3 is TGTGCCAGCAGCTTAGGGCAGGGTATGAATCAGCCCCAGTACTTC.